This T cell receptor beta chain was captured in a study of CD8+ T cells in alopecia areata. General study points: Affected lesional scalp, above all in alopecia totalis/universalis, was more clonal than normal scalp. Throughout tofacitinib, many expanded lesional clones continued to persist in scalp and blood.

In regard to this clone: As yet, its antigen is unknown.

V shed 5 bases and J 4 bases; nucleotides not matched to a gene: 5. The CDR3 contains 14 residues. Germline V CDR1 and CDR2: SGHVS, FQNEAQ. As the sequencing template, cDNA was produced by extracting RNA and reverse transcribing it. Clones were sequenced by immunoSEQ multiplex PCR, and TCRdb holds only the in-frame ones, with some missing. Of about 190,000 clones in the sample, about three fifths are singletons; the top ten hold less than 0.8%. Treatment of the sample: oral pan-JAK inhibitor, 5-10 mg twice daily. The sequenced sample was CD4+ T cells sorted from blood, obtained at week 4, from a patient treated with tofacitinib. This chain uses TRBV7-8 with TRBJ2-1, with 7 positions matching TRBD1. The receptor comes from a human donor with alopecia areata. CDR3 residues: CASSGTATYNEQFF. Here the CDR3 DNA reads TGTGCCAGCAGCGGGACAGCTACATACAATGAGCAGTTCTTC.